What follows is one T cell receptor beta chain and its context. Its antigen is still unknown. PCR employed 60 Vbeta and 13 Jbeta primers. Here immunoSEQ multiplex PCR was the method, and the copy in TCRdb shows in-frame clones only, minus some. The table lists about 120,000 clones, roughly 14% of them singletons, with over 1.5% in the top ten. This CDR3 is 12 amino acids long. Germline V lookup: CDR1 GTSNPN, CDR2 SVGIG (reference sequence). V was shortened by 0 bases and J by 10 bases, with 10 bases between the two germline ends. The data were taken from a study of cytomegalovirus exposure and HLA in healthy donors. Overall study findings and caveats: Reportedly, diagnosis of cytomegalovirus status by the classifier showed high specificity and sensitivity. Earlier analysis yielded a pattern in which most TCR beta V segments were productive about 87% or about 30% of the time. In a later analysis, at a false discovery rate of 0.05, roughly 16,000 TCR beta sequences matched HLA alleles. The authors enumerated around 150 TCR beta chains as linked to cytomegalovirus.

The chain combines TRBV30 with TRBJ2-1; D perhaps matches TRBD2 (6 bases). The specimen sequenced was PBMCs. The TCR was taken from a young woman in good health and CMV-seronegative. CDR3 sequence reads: CAWSVFSGEQFF. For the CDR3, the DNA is TGTGCCTGGAGTGTATTCAGCGGGGAGCAGTTCTTC.